The 9 T cell receptor beta chains listed next were all sequenced from one sample in a study of graft-versus-host responses after intestinal transplantation. This table comes from immunoSEQ multiplex PCR, and its TCRdb copy is limited to in-frame clones, with some not included. The repertoire holds some 4,000 clones, with roughly 80% as singletons. The graft tissue was processed, and this released both intraepithelial and lamina propria lymphocytes. Sequenced material: ileum tissue, taken 9 days after transplant. All receptors derive from a human patient who received an intestinal transplant, so some T cells may come from the graft donor.

This clone was counted a few times. V is TRBV2 and J is TRBJ2-5; no definite D call. Germline V lookup: CDR1 SNHLY, CDR2 FYNNEI. The V end was cut by 7 bases, the J end by 5 bases, with 14 bases between. This CDR3 region has 13 residues. The CDR3 nucleotides are TGTGCCAGCAAAGAAGGGTCAACGGAGACCCAGTACTTC. Translation gives CASKEGSTETQYF.

This chain connects TRBV18 to TRBJ2-1, with 10 nucleotides matching TRBD2. This CDR3 is built from 16 residues. The junction had 8 bases not matched to a gene; V was cut back by 1 base and J by 8 bases. Germline values: CDR1 KGHSH, CDR2 LQKENI. The CDR3, as DNA: TGTGCCAGCTCACCACGGCAAGCGGGAGGGCCTGATGAGCAGTTCTTC. It yields the protein CASSPRQAGGPDEQFF.

The chain couples TRBV5-1 to TRBJ1-4, with D maybe TRBD1 (5 bases). The CDR3 is made up of 14 amino acids. V was clipped by 2 bases and J by 0 bases, with 5 bases between them. Germline loops: CDR1 SGHRS, CDR2 YFSETQ. The chain's CDR3 is CASSLQATNEKLFF. CDR3 bases: TGCGCCAGCAGCTTACAGGCAACTAATGAAAAACTGTTTTTT.

The V call is TRBV18, the J call TRBJ1-1; possible D gene TRBD1, 5 bases. The germline V gene has CDR1 KGHSH and CDR2 LQKENI. Deletions cut 5 bases from V and 6 bases from J, with 19 bases between. The CDR3 has 15 amino acids. For the CDR3, the DNA is TGTGCCAGCTCATCAACGTCCGGGGCGCGTGCTGAAGCTTTCTTT. This encodes CASSSTSGARAEAFF. Full variable domain (remainder filled in from reference TRBV18 and TRBJ1-1): NAGVMQNPRHLVRRRGQEARLRCSPMKGHSHVYWYRQLPEEGLKFMVYLQKENIIDESGMPKERFSAEFPKEGPSILRIQQVVRGDSAAYFCASSSTSGARAEAFFGQGTRLTVV.

The rearrangement uses TRBV28 and TRBJ2-3; D remains unclear. CDR1 is MDHEN, CDR2 SYDVKM, per germline. Trimming took off 7 bases at V and 0 bases at J, with 17 bases between the two ends. The CDR3 is made up of 16 amino acids. Here the CDR3 reads CASNVLSGASTDTQYF. CDR3 coding DNA: TGTGCCAGCAACGTTCTTTCAGGAGCTAGCACAGATACGCAGTATTTT.

This clone was seen just once. CDR3 nucleotides: TGTGCCAGCAGGGGTCCGGGGATCAATCAGCCCCAGCATTTT. Amino acid sequence: CASRGPGINQPQHF. The V call is TRBV6-1, the J call TRBJ1-5; D gene uncertain. V shed 6 bases and J shed 3 bases, with 12 bases lying between them. The CDR3 contains 14 residues. Germline values: CDR1 MNHNS, CDR2 SASEGT.

This rearrangement joins TRBV5-1 to TRBJ1-2, with 7 nucleotides matching TRBD1. The ends lost 2 bases at V and 7 bases at J; junction bases unmatched: 5. The CDR3 has 13 amino acids. Germline V lookup: CDR1 SGHRS, CDR2 YFSETQ. This chain's CDR3 is CASSLRQGRGYTF. The CDR3 bases are TGCGCCAGCAGCTTACGACAGGGTCGTGGCTACACCTTC. The whole variable domain, remainder taken from reference TRBV5-1 and TRBJ1-2, is KAGVTQTPRYLIKTRGQQVTLSCSPISGHRSVSWYQQTPGQGLQFLFEYFSETQRNKGNFPGRFSGRQFSNSRSEMNVSTLELGDSALYLCASSLRQGRGYTFGSGTRLTVV.

The rearrangement uses TRBV4-2 and TRBJ2-7; no firm D call. Trimming removed 1 base at V and 2 bases at J, with 12 bases between. Per the germline V gene, CDR1 is LGHNA and CDR2 is YNFKEQ. CDR3 length equals 15 residues. The CDR3 protein is CASSQANSRPYEQYF. CDR3 nucleotides: TGTGCCAGCAGCCAAGCAAACAGTCGACCCTACGAGCAGTACTTC.

The chain joins TRBV6-1 to TRBJ2-7, with 10 bases that match TRBD2. CDR3 length: 15 residues. The germline CDR1 and CDR2 sequences are MNHNS and SASEGT. J gave up 1 base and V 8 bases, and 8 bases lay outside the gene matches. The CDR3 DNA follows: TGTGCCAGCTCTGTAGAACTAGCGGGGTCCTACGAGCAGTACTTC. Residues: CASSVELAGSYEQYF.